These 12 T cell receptor beta chains were sequenced from one sample in a study of a mutant IDH1 vaccine in newly diagnosed glioma. Clones were read by immunoSEQ multiplex PCR, and TCRdb kept only the in-frame ones, dropping some. This table holds about 46,000 clones, 92% found once. Time point here: week 35, safety follow-up. Alongside topical imiquimod, each dose of vaccine comprised 300 ug of mutant IDH1 20-mer peptide. These receptors' targets are unknown. Material: PBMCs, obtained from a glioma patient whose treatment included an IDH1 peptide vaccine. All receptors come from a man aged 45 to 65 with glioma.

The chain uses TRBV5-1 and TRBJ1-5, with D possibly TRBD1 on 5 matching bases. The CDR3 totals 13 residues. The germline gives CDR1 SGHRS, CDR2 YFSETQ. The V end lost 3 bases, the J end lost 3 bases, and 7 bases lay between the germline ends. This CDR3 is CASSSDTNQPQHF. In nucleotides, the CDR3 is TGCGCCAGCAGCTCGGACACCAATCAGCCCCAGCATTTT.

In nucleotides, the CDR3 is TGTGCCACCAGCGGAGGACAGGTTCAGCCCCAGCATTTT. It is translated as CATSGGQVQPQHF. V and J are TRBV15 and TRBJ1-5, with 7 bases aligning to TRBD1. CDR3 length: 13 residues. Trimming removed 5 bases from V and 6 bases from J; junction bases left unmatched: 4. Germline CDR1 is LNHNV and CDR2 is YYDKDF (reference sequence).

J is TRBJ1-5 and V is TRBV25-1, with a weak D call TRBD1 (6 bases). This CDR3 contains 14 residues. Trimming cost V 5 bases and J 2 bases, with 10 bases left between them. The germline V gene encodes CDR1 MGHDK and CDR2 SYGVNS. Here the CDR3 DNA reads TGTGCCAGCAGTTCAGGGGTCGGCAATCAGCCCCAGCATTTT. Its translation is CASSSGVGNQPQHF.

V is TRBV19 and J is TRBJ1-4; D call uncertain. The CDR3 extends over 19 amino acids. The germline V gene has CDR1 LNHDA and CDR2 SQIVND (reference sequence). The V gene lost 4 bases and the J gene lost 1 base, with 22 bases spanning the gap. The CDR3 DNA sequence: TGTGCCAGTAGTACCCAATGGGAGGAATCCCGTGAAACTAATGAAAAACTGTTTTTT. Translated, it gives CASSTQWEESRETNEKLFF.

This chain uses TRBV6-6 with TRBJ1-4; D not certain. Germline CDR1 and CDR2: MNHNY and SVGAGI (reference sequence). Trimming shortened V by 10 bases and J by 7 bases, and 10 bases separated the two germline ends. This CDR3 is built from 11 residues. The CDR3 nucleotides read TGTGCCACCTCTGGGAGTGAAAAACTGTTTTTT. Its protein is CATSGSEKLFF.

This clone was observed a single time. The chain links TRBV19 to TRBJ2-3, with D tentatively TRBD2 (6 bases). V was cut by 5 bases and J by 4 bases, with 10 bases left in between. The length of the CDR3 is 13 residues. Germline CDR1 and CDR2: LNHDA and SQIVND (reference sequence). CDR3 DNA sequence: TGTGCCAGTAGTGGTCGACTAGCAGATACGCAGTATTTT. Its translation: CASSGRLADTQYF.

The DNA of the CDR3 is TGTGCCACCAGCTCTCACAGGGATTCCTACGAGCAGTACTTC. Translation gives CATSSHRDSYEQYF. This chain uses TRBV15 with TRBJ2-7; tentative D call: TRBD1 (6 bases). The V end was cut by 5 bases, the J end by 1 base, with 12 bases between. Germline V gives CDR1 LNHNV, CDR2 YYDKDF (reference sequence). This CDR3 has 14 residues.

This clone was seen a few times. The V call is TRBV11-2, the J call TRBJ2-7; D is tentatively TRBD1 or TRBD2 (6 bases each). This CDR3 is built from 11 residues. CDR1 and CDR2 from the germline V gene are SGHAT and FQNNGV. Between the trimmed V and J ends, which lost 4 bases and 7 bases, there was a span of 8 bases. The CDR3 DNA follows: TGTGCCAGCAGCTGGGGGGCAGAGCAGTACTTC. Its translation: CASSWGAEQYF.

V and J are TRBV28 and TRBJ1-6; TRBD1 aligns across 7 bases. Trimming cost V 2 bases and J 7 bases; bases outside gene matches: 5. CDR1 MDHEN and CDR2 SYDVKM come from the germline V gene. This CDR3 has 15 amino acids. The CDR3 nucleotides read TGTGCCAGCAGTTTAATGGACAGGCGCAATTCACCCCTCCACTTT. It specifies CASSLMDRRNSPLHF. The variable domain in full, with the rest retrieved from reference TRBV28 and TRBJ1-6, is DVKVTQSSRYLVKRTGEKVFLECVQDMDHENMFWYRQDPGLGLRLIYFSYDVKMKEKGDIPEGYSVSREKKERFSLILESASTNQTSMYLCASSLMDRRNSPLHFGNGTRLTVT.

The chain carries TRBV5-6 and TRBJ2-6; D is undetermined. Trimming pared 4 bases from V and 0 bases from J, leaving 11 bases between. Germline CDR1 and CDR2: SGHDT and YYEEEE. The CDR3 has 16 amino acids. The CDR3 nucleotides read TGTGCCAGCAGCGTCGCACCCCGCTCTGGGGCCAACGTCCTGACTTTC. This gives the protein CASSVAPRSGANVLTF.

The rearrangement joins TRBV28 to TRBJ1-4, with 7 bases that match TRBD1. The CDR3 sequence is 15 residues long. CDR1 is MDHEN and CDR2 is SYDVKM in the germline V gene. V shed 5 bases and J 3 bases; nucleotides not matched to a gene: 6. CDR3 bases: TGTGCCAGCAGTACCGGACAGGAGTCTAATGAAAAACTGTTTTTT. It is translated as CASSTGQESNEKLFF.

V gene TRBV7-2 combines with J gene TRBJ2-7, with TRBD1 as a possible D gene (5 bases). This CDR3 comprises 16 residues. The V gene lost 0 bases and the J gene lost 0 bases, with 12 bases spanning the gap. Germline V gene sequence: CDR1 SGHTA, CDR2 FQGNSA. CDR3 in amino acids: CASSLAGYRLSYEQYF. CDR3 DNA: TGTGCCAGCAGCTTAGCGGGGTACAGGCTCTCCTACGAGCAGTACTTC.